This entry is about one TCR beta chain. Antigen unknown. Antigen-specific CD4+ T cells expanded by the ViraFEST assay with viral peptide pools were then sequenced. Following a roughly 9-day culture, CD4+ T cells were purified. Vaccinated participants had no history of SARS-CoV-2 infection and tested negative for nucleocapsid antibodies. Half-medium replacement with IL-2 medium occurred on days 3 and 7. The germline V and J ends were trimmed by 3 bases and 2 bases, with 16 bases remaining between them. The CDR3 length is 16 residues. Looked up from germline, CDR1 is LNHDA and CDR2 is SQIVND (reference sequence). Clones were sequenced by immunoSEQ multiplex PCR, and TCRdb holds only the in-frame ones, with some missing. The sample yields 71,000 or so clones, approximately 70% seen once. This sample was taken from a study of vaccination effects on CD4 cells after COVID-19.

The receptor's source is a human donor who received a COVID-19 vaccine. The sequencing here drew on CD4+ T cells from PBMCs cultured with HCoV-OC43 spike peptides, taken before COVID-19 vaccination. Subset defined: HCoV-OC43 spike overlapping peptide pool stimulation. V is TRBV19 and J is TRBJ1-1; D perhaps matches TRBD1 (6 bases). The CDR3 loop reads CASSIKSDSSNTEAFF. CDR3 coding DNA: TGTGCCAGTAGTATTAAGTCGGACAGCTCTAACACTGAAGCTTTCTTT.